This T cell receptor (beta chain) originates from a study of cytomegalovirus exposure and HLA in healthy donors. Study findings and constraints: Among the most significant clusters, several appeared linked to common viral pathogens in a later analysis. With high specificity and sensitivity, the classifier reportedly diagnosed cytomegalovirus status. When a later analysis was performed, an Asian-associated ancestry cluster reportedly had fewer N-insertions than the approximately 700-donor mean.

From germline, CDR1 is MNHEY and CDR2 SVGAGI. The CDR3 totals 15 residues. Trimming removed 0 bases from V and 4 bases from J; junction bases left unmatched: 4. Concerning this clone: The antigen remains undetermined.

Researchers ran the PCR with 60 Vbeta and 13 Jbeta primers. Profiled with immunoSEQ multiplex PCR; TCRdb holds only in-frame clones, not every one. The sample lists 150,000 or so clones; roughly 70% were seen once. The specimen sequenced was PBMCs. The TCR comes from a young man in good health and CMV-seropositive. V usage is TRBV6-5 and J usage is TRBJ1-1, with 8 bases lining up with TRBD1. CDR3 in amino acids: CASSYSGQAGTEAFF. CDR3 sequence (DNA): TGTGCCAGCAGTTACTCGGGACAGGCGGGCACTGAAGCTTTCTTT.